Presented here are 20 T cell receptor beta chains from one specimen sequenced in a study of T cell repertoires in aging, cancer and after chemotherapy. TCR beta rearrangements were amplified from peripheral blood genomic DNA. Rearranged V-D-J TRB sequences were amplified with a mixed TRB-A/B primer pool. A single record per CDR3 protein comes from TCRdb applying MiXCR to the multiplex PCR reads. The sample holds 5,200 or so distinct CDR3 sequences, over 30% seen once. The specimen sequenced was blood. The receptor source for this set is a human donor with a blood cancer.

Regarding this clonotype: This may be a read error: a much more frequent sequence differs by one nucleotide. The chain joins TRBV6-1 to TRBJ2-7; D perhaps matches TRBD1 (6 bases). The CDR3 length is 12 residues. Per the germline V gene, CDR1 is MNHNS and CDR2 is SASEGT. The CDR3 DNA sequence: TGTGCCAGCAGTGACCGGCACAGGGTGAGGGACGTC. Amino acids: CASSDRHRVRDV.

This chain's CDR3 is CASSKGQGRAEAFF. CDR3 nucleotides: TGTGCCAGTAGCAAGGGACAGGGAAGGGCTGAAGCTTTCTTT. The V gene is TRBV19, the J gene TRBJ1-1, with TRBD1 matching 9 bases. This CDR3 spans 14 amino acids. The germline CDR1 and CDR2 sequences are LNHDA and SQIVND (reference sequence). Unmatched junction bases numbered 8, after V lost 6 bases and J lost 6 bases. The full variable domain, completed using reference TRBV19 and TRBJ1-1, is DGGITQSPKYLFRKEGQNVTLSCEQNLNHDAMYWYRQDPGQGLRLIYYSQIVNDFQKGDIAEGYSVSREKKESFPLTVTSAQKNPTAFYLCASSKGQGRAEAFFGQGTRLTVV.

CDR3 loop: CASSPSSGFGEQFF. The CDR3 DNA follows: TGTGCCAGCTCCCCGTCGTCGGGGTTCGGTGAGCAGTTCTTC. The chain employs TRBV18 and TRBJ2-1, with D maybe TRBD2 (5 bases). This CDR3 is 14 amino acids long. Germline lookup yields CDR1 KGHSH and CDR2 LQKENI. V was trimmed by 6 bases and J by 9 bases, leaving 18 bases between them.

This clonotype came up a few times. This chain uses TRBV18 with TRBJ2-7, with 7 bases lining up with TRBD2. The V gene's germline CDR1 is KGHSH and CDR2 LQKENI. Trimming at V came to 4 bases and at J to 2 bases, leaving 8 bases not matched to a gene. This CDR3 is built from 15 residues. The CDR3 DNA reads as TGTGCCAGCTCACAGGTTCTAGCGGAAGCCTACGAGCAGTACTTC. As protein: CASSQVLAEAYEQYF.

The chain couples TRBV5-6 to TRBJ1-1; perhaps TRBD1 as D (6 bases). Germline assignment: CDR1 SGHDT and CDR2 YYEEEE. V lost 2 bases, J lost 0 bases, and 11 bases lay in between. CDR3 length: 15 residues. CDR3 DNA: TGTGCCAGCAGCTTAGAGGACAGAATGAACACTGAAGCTTTCTTT. Amino acid sequence: CASSLEDRMNTEAFF.

The sample holds a few counts of this clonotype. J is TRBJ2-1 and V is TRBV27; 10 bases are a match to TRBD1. V gave up 7 bases and J gave up 14 bases; unmatched junction bases: 8. The CDR3 is made up of 12 amino acids. Germline V gene data show CDR1 as MNHEY and CDR2 as SMNVEV (reference sequence). CDR3 DNA: TGTGCCAGCAAGACAGGGGGCAGCCCTAAGTTCTTC. Protein: CASKTGGSPKFF.

The chain has TRBV6-6 and TRBJ2-2; maybe TRBD2 (5 bases). Looked up from germline, CDR1 is MNHNY and CDR2 is SVGAGI (reference sequence). The CDR3 extends over 14 amino acids. With 3 bases removed from V and 1 base from J, the gap between germline ends came to 6 bases. CDR3 in DNA: TGTGCCAGCAGTTATGGACTGAACACCGGGGAGCTGTTTTTT. Translation gives CASSYGLNTGELFF.

The chain uses TRBV10-3 and TRBJ1-6, with D unclear. CDR3 length: 14 residues. In germline, CDR1 is ENHRY, CDR2 SYGVKD. The V and J ends lost 2 bases and 7 bases respectively, with 9 bases between them. The CDR3 nucleotides are TGTGCCATCAGTGAGCCCCCTTTAAATTCACCCCTCCACTTT. Amino acid sequence: CAISEPPLNSPLHF.

V is TRBV18 and J is TRBJ1-4, with 8 bases aligning to TRBD1. The CDR3 spans 15 residues. Germline lookup yields CDR1 KGHSH and CDR2 LQKENI. Germline trimming cut 2 bases from V and 8 bases from J; bases unmatched to any gene: 7. The CDR3 protein is CASSPATGVEEKLFF. Written as DNA, the CDR3 is TGTGCCAGCTCACCAGCGACAGGGGTAGAGGAAAAACTGTTTTTT.

On this clonotype itself: A much larger clone lies a single base off, so this may be a read error. This chain joins TRBV13 and TRBJ2-5; the D call may be TRBD1 or TRBD2 (5 bases each). Looked up from germline, CDR1 is PRHDT and CDR2 is FYEKMQ (reference sequence). The CDR3 contains 14 residues. DNA of the CDR3: TGTGCCAGCAGCTCCACCCGAGGGGAGATACGGCTGTTCTTC. Protein sequence: CASSSTRGEIRLFF. Combining the CDR3 with reference TRBV13 and TRBJ2-5 gives the whole variable domain AAGVIQSPRHLIKEKRETATLKCYPIPRHDTVYWYQQGPGQDPQFLISFYEKMQSDKGSIPDRFSAQQFSDYHSELNMSSLELGDSALYFCASSSTRGEIRLFFGPGTRLLVL.

This clonotype has a handful of counts. This chain uses TRBV12-3 or TRBV12-4 with TRBJ2-4, with 7 nucleotides matching TRBD2. The CDR3 consists of 15 residues. The trim removed 8 bases at V and 7 bases at J, leaving 14 bases unmatched. CDR3 bases: TGTGCCAGCCGGGCCCGGGGGGATGCGGGGAACATTCAGTACTTC. Residues: CASRARGDAGNIQYF.

This chain links TRBV19 with TRBJ2-3; D ambiguous. CDR1 LNHDA and CDR2 SQIVND come from the germline V gene (reference sequence). The V and J ends lost 5 bases and 6 bases respectively, with 18 bases between them. CDR3 length: 15 amino acids. The CDR3 loop is CASSLGWSDWDTQYF. The CDR3 DNA sequence: TGTGCCAGTAGTCTCGGCTGGTCGGATTGGGATACGCAGTATTTT.

In its sample, this clonotype ranks as medium-sized. V and J are TRBV5-6 and TRBJ1-2; D is ambiguous. Germline V gives CDR1 SGHDT, CDR2 YYEEEE. The V end was cut by 4 bases, the J end by 4 bases, with 11 bases between. The CDR3 is 13 residues long. The CDR3 nucleotides are TGTGCCAGCAGCAGAGCAGGAGTCTATGGCTACACCTTC. Translated, it gives CASSRAGVYGYTF. Drawing the rest from reference TRBV5-6 and TRBJ1-2, the complete variable domain is DAGVTQSPTHLIKTRGQQVTLRCSPKSGHDTVSWYQQALGQGPQFIFQYYEEEERQRGNFPDRFSGHQFPNYSSELNVNALLLGDSALYLCASSRAGVYGYTFGSGTRLTVV.

The chain links TRBV5-1 to TRBJ2-7; D may be TRBD1 or TRBD2 (5 bases each). Germline V gene sequence: CDR1 SGHRS, CDR2 YFSETQ. This CDR3 spans 11 amino acids. The DNA of the CDR3 is TGCGCCAGCAGCTCTACCGGGGCCAGAGGCGTC. This encodes CASSSTGARGV.

The table lists this clonotype with a few counts. CDR3 in DNA: TGTGCCAGCAGTGGGGACAGGGGCCTCAATCAGCCCCAGCATTTT. This translates into CASSGDRGLNQPQHF. The J gene is TRBJ1-5, the V gene TRBV27, with TRBD1 matching 10 bases. V lost 5 bases and J lost 3; bases outside the gene matches: 4. The CDR3 covers 15 residues. CDR1 is MNHEY, CDR2 SMNVEV, per germline (reference sequence).

The chain carries TRBV27 and TRBJ1-1; D perhaps matches TRBD1 (5 bases). Trimming removed 4 bases at V and 0 bases at J, with 6 bases between. CDR3 size: 13 residues. The germline V gene encodes CDR1 MNHEY and CDR2 SMNVEV (reference sequence). CDR3: CASSSGLNTEAFF. The CDR3 region has the DNA TGTGCCAGCAGTTCAGGGTTGAACACTGAAGCTTTCTTT.

CDR3 nucleotides: TGTGCCAGCAGCTATTTCCAGGGGGCCTACGAGCAGTACTTC. Translated, it gives CASSYFQGAYEQYF. The chain couples TRBV5-4 to TRBJ2-7; 7 nucleotides align to TRBD1. After removal of 3 bases from V and 2 bases from J, the junction contained 5 bases not matched to a gene. Germline values: CDR1 SGHNT, CDR2 YYREEE (reference sequence). The CDR3 contains 14 residues.

The chain recombines TRBV19 with TRBJ2-4; TRBD1 matches 8 bases. The CDR3 consists of 17 residues. CDR1 is LNHDA, CDR2 SQIVND, per germline (reference sequence). Trimming removed 6 bases from V and 3 bases from J; junction bases left unmatched: 13. Written as DNA, the CDR3 is TGTGCCAGTAGCCAATATGGGGGACAGGTGAACAAAAACATTCAGTACTTC. Its translation is CASSQYGGQVNKNIQYF. Full variable domain (outside the CDR3, taken from reference TRBV19 and TRBJ2-4): DGGITQSPKYLFRKEGQNVTLSCEQNLNHDAMYWYRQDPGQGLRLIYYSQIVNDFQKGDIAEGYSVSREKKESFPLTVTSAQKNPTAFYLCASSQYGGQVNKNIQYFGAGTRLSVL.

By sample share, this clonotype is large. The gene calls are TRBV6-2 or TRBV6-3 and TRBJ1-1; no firm D call. In germline, CDR1 is MNHEY, CDR2 SVGEGT. The CDR3 covers 13 residues. Deletions cut 7 bases from V and 2 bases from J, with 11 bases between. CDR3 coding DNA: TGTGCCAGCACCCTAGAAATAAACACTGAAGCTTTCTTT. Translated: CASTLEINTEAFF.

This clonotype appeared a few times. The chain is built from TRBV6-5 and TRBJ1-2; perhaps TRBD1 as D (6 bases). The length of the CDR3 is 15 residues. V lost 5 bases and J 1 base, leaving 14 bases between the germline ends. Per germline, CDR1 MNHEY and CDR2 SVGAGI. CDR3 sequence: CASSVRGANNYGYTF. The DNA of the CDR3 is TGTGCCAGCAGTGTTCGGGGGGCCAATAACTATGGCTACACCTTC.